This passage covers 14 T cell receptor beta chains from one sample sequenced in a study of cytomegalovirus exposure and HLA in healthy donors. This PCR relied on a set of 60 Vbeta primers and 13 Jbeta primers. The table came from immunoSEQ multiplex PCR; TCRdb's copy has only in-frame clones and leaves some out. This sample has approximately 170,000 clones, with roughly 73% found just once. Sequenced: PBMCs. The receptors come from a male donor in good health and CMV-seronegative.

The chain is built from TRBV25-1 and TRBJ2-7; TRBD1 is a possible D gene (6 bases). Germline V gene sequence: CDR1 MGHDK, CDR2 SYGVNS. With 4 bases removed from V and 6 bases from J, the gap between germline ends came to 19 bases. CDR3 length: 15 amino acids. The CDR3 sequence: CASSGRWGPQGEQYF. The DNA of the CDR3 is TGTGCCAGCAGTGGAAGGTGGGGGCCGCAGGGCGAGCAGTACTTC.

This chain links TRBV4-1 with TRBJ1-2; 10 bases match TRBD1. The CDR3 runs 16 residues. In germline, CDR1 is MGHRA, CDR2 YSYEKL. V lost 1 base and J lost 6; bases outside the gene matches: 8. CDR3 in amino acids: CASSQGGEGQGNGYTF. The DNA of the CDR3 is TGCGCCAGCAGCCAAGGTGGTGAGGGACAGGGGAATGGCTACACCTTC.

This chain links TRBV28 with TRBJ2-5; tentatively, D is TRBD1 (5 bases). This CDR3 is built from 15 residues. Trimming took off 6 bases at V and 6 bases at J, with 20 bases between the two ends. Looked up from germline, CDR1 is MDHEN and CDR2 is SYDVKM. CDR3 protein: CASSGSGIKEKTQYF. In nucleotides, the CDR3 is TGTGCCAGCAGCGGCTCAGGGATTAAAGAGAAGACCCAGTACTTC.

The chain joins TRBV29-1 to TRBJ2-7, with 7 bases that match TRBD1. Germline CDR1 is SQVTM and CDR2 is ANQGSEA. The CDR3 spans 12 residues. V lost 4 bases and J lost 6; bases outside the gene matches: 6. CDR3 residues: CSVAGQVGEQYF. DNA for the CDR3: TGCAGCGTTGCCGGACAGGTGGGCGAGCAGTACTTC.

The genes are TRBV6-5 and TRBJ1-3; D not resolved. Germline CDR1 and CDR2: MNHEY and SVGAGI. The CDR3 is 13 residues long. V was clipped by 8 bases and J by 4 bases, with 12 bases between them. In nucleotides, the CDR3 is TGTGCCAGCGTCAGTCGGGTAGGAAACACCATATATTTT. Amino acid sequence: CASVSRVGNTIYF.

The rearrangement uses TRBV27 and TRBJ2-1; TRBD2 matches 7 bases. J gave up 4 bases and V 1 base, and 4 bases lay outside the gene matches. Germline V gives CDR1 MNHEY, CDR2 SMNVEV (reference sequence). This CDR3 region has 15 residues. The CDR3 protein is CASSLWGEGYNEQFF. The DNA of the CDR3 is TGTGCCAGCAGTTTATGGGGGGAGGGGTACAATGAGCAGTTCTTC.

The rearrangement joins TRBV27 to TRBJ2-1, with TRBD1 matching over 8 bases. V lost 4 bases, J lost 12 bases, and 2 bases stayed unmatched. The CDR3 runs to 11 residues. Germline CDR1 and CDR2: MNHEY and SMNVEV (reference sequence). The CDR3 nucleotides read TGTGCCAGCAGTTGGACAGGGTTGCAGTTCTTC. This encodes CASSWTGLQFF.

A remark on this clone: The junction does not match germline at one end; this may be a read error. The gene calls are TRBV7-9 and TRBJ1-5; maybe TRBD1 (5 bases). CDR3 size: 17 residues. Per the germline V gene, CDR1 is SEHNR and CDR2 is FQNEAQ (reference sequence). In nucleotides, the CDR3 is TGTTCCAGCAGCTTGGGCCAGGGAGGGCTCAGAGGACAGCCCCAGCATTTT. Its translation is CSSSLGQGGLRGQPQHF.

This chain connects TRBV28 to TRBJ2-7, with 7 bases fitting TRBD1. This CDR3 has 14 residues. Germline CDR1 reads MDHEN; CDR2 reads SYDVKM. Trimming cost V 4 bases and J 2 bases; bases outside gene matches: 5. The CDR3 DNA is TGTGCCAGCAGTTACTGGGACAGTACCTACGAGCAGTACTTC. This sequence encodes CASSYWDSTYEQYF.

The rearrangement links TRBV9 to TRBJ2-1, with TRBD2 matching over 14 bases. J lost 0 bases, V lost 0 bases, and 11 bases had no gene match. The CDR3 consists of 21 residues. Germline V gene lookup returns CDR1 SGDLS and CDR2 YYNGEE. The CDR3 spells CASSVALRTSGRLSSYNEQFF. DNA for the CDR3: TGTGCCAGCAGCGTAGCGCTGAGGACTAGCGGGAGGCTGAGCTCCTACAATGAGCAGTTCTTC.

This clone was found many times. The J gene is TRBJ2-3, the V gene TRBV2, with 8 bases that match TRBD1. V shed 5 bases, J shed 3 bases, and the junction held 4 bases outside the gene matches. The CDR3 is made up of 14 amino acids. Looked up from germline, CDR1 is SNHLY and CDR2 is FYNNEI. The CDR3 protein is CASSRQGMTDTQYF. The DNA for the CDR3 is TGTGCCAGCAGTCGACAGGGGATGACAGATACGCAGTATTTT.

The sample holds a few counts of this clone. The chain uses TRBV15 and TRBJ1-5; the match to TRBD1 covers 9 bases. Trimming took 0 bases from V and 0 from J; bases not matched to a gene: 3. The length of the CDR3 is 17 residues. Germline CDR1 LNHNV, CDR2 YYDKDF (reference sequence). CDR3 DNA: TGTGCCACCAGCAGAGATGGACAGGGGCATAGCAATCAGCCCCAGCATTTT. Protein: CATSRDGQGHSNQPQHF.

The V call is TRBV19, the J call TRBJ2-1; the match to TRBD2 covers 8 bases. The CDR3 consists of 17 residues. Germline lookup yields CDR1 LNHDA and CDR2 SQIVND (reference sequence). With V trimmed by 1 base and J by 0 bases, 5 bases remained unmatched. The CDR3 region has the DNA TGTGCCAGTAGTATAGGCCAGGGACTAGTCTCCTACAATGAGCAGTTCTTC. Its translation is CASSIGQGLVSYNEQFF.

The chain couples TRBV19 to TRBJ1-1; no definite D call. The CDR3 consists of 14 residues. V shed 3 bases and J shed 2 bases, with 10 bases lying between them. CDR1 is LNHDA and CDR2 is SQIVND in the germline V gene (reference sequence). The CDR3 DNA reads TGTGCCAGTAGTATCTCACAGTTAAACACTGAAGCTTTCTTT. It specifies CASSISQLNTEAFF.